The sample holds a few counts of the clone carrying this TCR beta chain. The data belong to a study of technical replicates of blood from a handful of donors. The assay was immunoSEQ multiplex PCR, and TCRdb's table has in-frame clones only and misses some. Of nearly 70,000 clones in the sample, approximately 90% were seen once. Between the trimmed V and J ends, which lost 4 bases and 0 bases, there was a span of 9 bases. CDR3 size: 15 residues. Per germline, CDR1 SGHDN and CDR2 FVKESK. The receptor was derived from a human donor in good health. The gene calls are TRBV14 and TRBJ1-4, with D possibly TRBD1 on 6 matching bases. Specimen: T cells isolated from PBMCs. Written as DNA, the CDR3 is TGTGCCAGCAGCCTCAGGGGTTCAACTAATGAAAAACTGTTTTTT. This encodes CASSLRGSTNEKLFF.